The rows below give T cell receptor beta chains drawn from one sample of a study of CD49a tissue-resident CD8 T cells in human skin. Clones were read by immunoSEQ multiplex PCR, and TCRdb kept only the in-frame ones, dropping some. The data contain more than 750 clones, about two thirds of them singletons. Sequenced sample: CLA- CD8+ effector memory T cells sorted from blood. The receptors here all came from a human donor in good health. Each CDR3 is given with its conserved first and last residue. The order of the fields is CDR3 protein, CDR3 DNA, clone size, D gene, V gene, J gene. D genes are given only for firm matches. Clone sizes are given selectively: once, few, many, or a class where the clone is expanded.

CDR3 protein: CAISERLAGLNEQYF
CDR3 DNA: TGTGCCATCAGTGAACGACTAGCGGGACTGAACGAGCAGTACTTC
clone size: .
D gene: TRBD2
V gene: TRBV10-3
J gene: TRBJ2-7

CDR3 protein: CASSGGTSGTDTQYF
CDR3 DNA: TGTGCCAGCAGTGGGGGGACTAGCGGCACAGATACGCAGTATTTT
clone size: .
D gene: TRBD2
V gene: TRBV6-4
J gene: TRBJ2-3

CDR3 protein: CASSPRGGGFYEQYF
CDR3 DNA: TGTGCCAGCAGCCCCCGCGGGGGCGGATTCTACGAGCAGTACTTC
clone size: .
D gene: .
V gene: TRBV7-2
J gene: TRBJ2-7

CDR3 protein: CASSSRFSSGSFEDTQYF
CDR3 DNA: TGTGCCAGCAGCTCCCGTTTCAGTAGCGGGAGTTTTGAAGATACGCAGTATTTT
clone size: .
D gene: TRBD2
V gene: TRBV11-3
J gene: TRBJ2-3

CDR3 protein: CASSQFRPAQGDSYTEAFF
CDR3 DNA: TGTGCCAGCAGCCAATTTCGCCCCGCACAGGGGGACTCGTACACTGAAGCTTTCTTT
clone size: .
D gene: TRBD1
V gene: TRBV14
J gene: TRBJ1-1

CDR3 protein: CASSLFLDSSYGYTF
CDR3 DNA: TGTGCCAGCAGCTTGTTTCTAGACAGCTCGTATGGCTACACCTTC
clone size: .
D gene: .
V gene: TRBV5-4
J gene: TRBJ1-2

CDR3 protein: CASSPSAGSSYNEQFF
CDR3 DNA: TGTGCCAGCAGTCCTTCGGCGGGAAGCTCCTACAATGAGCAGTTCTTC
clone size: .
D gene: .
V gene: TRBV7-9
J gene: TRBJ2-1

CDR3 protein: CASRARTGDNEQFF
CDR3 DNA: TGTGCCAGCAGAGCCAGGACCGGGGACAATGAGCAGTTCTTC
clone size: .
D gene: .
V gene: TRBV21-1
J gene: TRBJ2-1

CDR3 protein: CASKIAWNTEAFF
CDR3 DNA: TGTGCCAGCAAGATAGCGTGGAACACTGAAGCTTTCTTT
clone size: .
D gene: .
V gene: TRBV6-5
J gene: TRBJ1-1

CDR3 protein: CASSLGQTNQPQHF
CDR3 DNA: TGTGCCAGCAGCTTAGGACAGACAAATCAGCCCCAGCATTTT
clone size: .
D gene: .
V gene: TRBV7-9
J gene: TRBJ1-5

CDR3 protein: CASSSGGGSETQYF
CDR3 DNA: TGTGCCAGCAGCTCGGGGGGCGGGAGTGAGACCCAGTACTTC
clone size: .
D gene: .
V gene: TRBV7-3
J gene: TRBJ2-5

CDR3 protein: CASSLGMGRGGYGYTF
CDR3 DNA: TGTGCCAGCAGCTTGGGAATGGGCAGGGGTGGCTATGGCTACACCTTC
clone size: .
D gene: .
V gene: TRBV5-4
J gene: TRBJ1-2

CDR3 protein: CASSGVGLAGHPPLF
CDR3 DNA: TGTGCCAGCAGCGGGGTAGGACTAGCGGGACACCCTCCCCTCTTC
clone size: .
D gene: TRBD2
V gene: TRBV7-9
J gene: TRBJ2-1

CDR3 protein: CASSGGTGWTTGELFF
CDR3 DNA: TGTGCCAGCAGTGGGGGGACAGGGTGGACCACCGGGGAGCTGTTTTTT
clone size: few
D gene: TRBD1
V gene: TRBV2
J gene: TRBJ2-2

CDR3 protein: CASSKSWGRGNTEAFF
CDR3 DNA: .
clone size: .
D gene: .
V gene: TRBV21-1
J gene: TRBJ1-1

CDR3 protein: CASSSETGGDVNEQFF
CDR3 DNA: TGTGCCAGCAGCTCCGAGACAGGGGGAGATGTAAATGAGCAGTTCTTC
clone size: few
D gene: TRBD1
V gene: TRBV7-9
J gene: TRBJ2-1

CDR3 protein: CASSLALYRDFSQPQHF
CDR3 DNA: TGTGCCAGCAGCTTAGCGCTCTACAGGGATTTCAGTCAGCCCCAGCATTTT
clone size: .
D gene: .
V gene: TRBV7-8
J gene: TRBJ1-5

CDR3 protein: CASSFGAKTEAFF
CDR3 DNA: TGTGCCAGCAGCTTCGGAGCTAAAACTGAAGCTTTCTTT
clone size: .
D gene: .
V gene: TRBV9
J gene: TRBJ1-1

CDR3 protein: CASSFQGGNTGELFF
CDR3 DNA: TGCGCCAGCAGCTTCCAGGGAGGGAACACCGGGGAGCTGTTTTTT
clone size: .
D gene: .
V gene: TRBV5-1
J gene: TRBJ2-2

CDR3 protein: CASSVDPGGTQYF
CDR3 DNA: TGTGCCAGCAGCGTAGACCCCGGGGGGACCCAGTACTTC
clone size: .
D gene: .
V gene: TRBV9
J gene: TRBJ2-5

CDR3 protein: CASSQTWEYEQYF
CDR3 DNA: TGTGCCAGCAGCCAAACCTGGGAGTACGAGCAGTACTTC
clone size: .
D gene: .
V gene: TRBV27
J gene: TRBJ2-7

CDR3 protein: CASSIERESNEQFF
CDR3 DNA: TGTGCCAGTAGTATTGAGCGGGAGTCCAATGAGCAGTTCTTC
clone size: .
D gene: TRBD2
V gene: TRBV19
J gene: TRBJ2-1

CDR3 protein: CASSWTSGIDTQYF
CDR3 DNA: TGTGCCAGTAGTTGGACTAGCGGGATTGATACGCAGTATTTT
clone size: .
D gene: TRBD2
V gene: TRBV19
J gene: TRBJ2-3

CDR3 protein: CASSSPFGGDIQYF
CDR3 DNA: TGTGCCAGCAGCTCCCCTTTTGGCGGGGACATTCAGTACTTC
clone size: few
D gene: .
V gene: TRBV13
J gene: TRBJ2-4

CDR3 protein: CASSLAPTGITGELFF
CDR3 DNA: TGTGCCAGCAGCTTAGCGCCGACAGGGATCACCGGGGAGCTGTTTTTT
clone size: .
D gene: TRBD1
V gene: TRBV13
J gene: TRBJ2-2

CDR3 protein: CASSGSAATDTQYF
CDR3 DNA: TGTGCCAGCAGTGGCTCTGCGGCCACAGATACGCAGTATTTT
clone size: .
D gene: .
V gene: TRBV6-1
J gene: TRBJ2-3

CDR3 protein: CASSSSLPTGRVLSGELFF
CDR3 DNA: TGTGCCAGCAGTTCCTCCCTCCCGACAGGCCGGGTGTTGTCCGGGGAGCTGTTTTTT
clone size: .
D gene: .
V gene: TRBV2
J gene: TRBJ2-2

CDR3 protein: CASSPNRDTQYF
CDR3 DNA: TGTGCCAGCAGCCCAAACAGGGATACGCAGTATTTT
clone size: .
D gene: .
V gene: TRBV6-5
J gene: TRBJ2-3

CDR3 protein: CASSLDPAGGPANTGELFF
CDR3 DNA: TGTGCCAGCAGCTTAGATCCAGCGGGAGGGCCAGCGAACACCGGGGAGCTGTTTTTT
clone size: once
D gene: TRBD2
V gene: TRBV7-6
J gene: TRBJ2-2

CDR3 protein: CASSQKESIISYNSPLHF
CDR3 DNA: TGCGCCAGCAGCCAAAAGGAGTCGATCATCTCCTATAATTCACCCCTCCACTTT
clone size: .
D gene: .
V gene: TRBV4-1
J gene: TRBJ1-6

CDR3 protein: CASSFQGSSYNEQFF
CDR3 DNA: TGTGCCAGCAGTTTTCAGGGGAGCTCCTACAATGAGCAGTTCTTC
clone size: .
D gene: .
V gene: TRBV6-5
J gene: TRBJ2-1

CDR3 protein: CASSWGTSGGPLTDTQYF
CDR3 DNA: TGTGCCAGCAGCTGGGGGACTAGCGGAGGCCCCCTCACAGATACGCAGTATTTT
clone size: .
D gene: TRBD2
V gene: TRBV5-5
J gene: TRBJ2-3

CDR3 protein: CASRRHLATHTHNSPLHF
CDR3 DNA: TGTGCCAGCAGGCGCCATCTAGCTACACATACACATAATTCACCCCTCCACTTT
clone size: once
D gene: .
V gene: TRBV21-1
J gene: TRBJ1-6

CDR3 protein: CASSQRWLGRPGNTIYF
CDR3 DNA: TGCGCCAGCAGCCAAAGGTGGCTGGGCCGACCAGGAAACACCATATATTTT
clone size: .
D gene: .
V gene: TRBV7-9
J gene: TRBJ1-3

CDR3 protein: CASSQSTYNEQFF
CDR3 DNA: TGTGCCAGCAGCCAATCAACTTACAATGAGCAGTTCTTC
clone size: .
D gene: .
V gene: TRBV16
J gene: TRBJ2-1

CDR3 protein: CASSFMGTGGFTDTQYF
CDR3 DNA: TGTGCCAGCAGTTTCATGGGGACAGGGGGCTTCACAGATACGCAGTATTTT
clone size: .
D gene: TRBD1
V gene: TRBV28
J gene: TRBJ2-3

CDR3 protein: CASSLIGQAKKNIQYF
CDR3 DNA: TGTGCCAGCAGCTTAATCGGACAGGCCAAAAAAAACATTCAGTACTTC
clone size: few
D gene: TRBD1
V gene: TRBV7-9
J gene: TRBJ2-4

CDR3 protein: CASSLGGKLFF
CDR3 DNA: TGTGCCAGCAGCTTAGGCGGAAAACTGTTTTTT
clone size: .
D gene: .
V gene: TRBV11-3
J gene: TRBJ1-4

CDR3 protein: CASSYRTGPNQPQHF
CDR3 DNA: TGCGCCAGCAGCTACCGGACAGGGCCGAATCAGCCCCAGCATTTT
clone size: .
D gene: TRBD1
V gene: TRBV4-1
J gene: TRBJ1-5

CDR3 protein: CASSSGGSQPQHF
CDR3 DNA: TGTGCCAGCAGCTCCGGGGGGAGTCAGCCCCAGCATTTT
clone size: .
D gene: .
V gene: TRBV5-6
J gene: TRBJ1-5